The 32 T cell receptor beta chains below were found in one sample sequenced in a study of blood T cell repertoires in COVID-19. Assay used: immunoSEQ multiplex PCR; TCRdb lists only in-frame clones, some missing. The table lists about 150,000 clones, roughly 81% of them singletons, with more than 6.5% in the top ten. Sequenced sample: peripheral blood. These receptors originate from a woman aged 55-69 years with COVID-19, enrolled during active disease.

The CDR3 spells CASSLGAGARGYTF. DNA for the CDR3: TGTGCCAGCAGCTTAGGAGCGGGGGCCCGTGGCTACACCTTC. The V and J genes are TRBV7-2 and TRBJ1-2; tentatively, D is TRBD1 (6 bases). The germline V gene has CDR1 SGHTA and CDR2 FQGNSA. Between the trimmed V and J ends, which lost 1 base and 7 bases, there was a span of 13 bases. This CDR3 has 14 residues.

V usage is TRBV18 and J usage is TRBJ1-2; the D is unclear. V was trimmed by 0 bases and J by 2 bases, leaving 7 bases between them. The CDR3 contains 14 residues. Germline CDR1 is KGHSH and CDR2 is LQKENI. CDR3 in amino acids: CASSPPIQNYGYTF. The CDR3 nucleotides read TGTGCCAGCTCACCACCGATACAGAACTATGGCTACACCTTC.

V usage is TRBV12-5 and J usage is TRBJ2-7; 10 nucleotides agree with TRBD2. V trimming: 6 bases; J trimming: 12 bases; junction bases outside the gene matches: 20. Germline loops: CDR1 LGHNT, CDR2 FRNRAP. This CDR3 is 16 amino acids long. The CDR3 here is CASGDLGTSGVSIGYF. CDR3 bases: TGTGCTAGTGGCGACCTCGGTACTAGCGGGGTATCCATTGGGTACTTC.

V gene TRBV27 combines with J gene TRBJ1-2; weak D call: TRBD1 (6 bases). The CDR3 is 13 amino acids. The germline gives CDR1 MNHEY, CDR2 SMNVEV (reference sequence). Trimming removed 6 bases from V and 6 bases from J, with 14 bases in between. For the CDR3, the DNA is TGTGCCAGCAGAGACAGGTTCTTAGATGGCTACACCTTC. Protein product: CASRDRFLDGYTF.

The chain recombines TRBV30 with TRBJ1-1; the D is unclear. Germline V gives CDR1 GTSNPN, CDR2 SVGIG (reference sequence). Trimming took 8 bases from V and 1 from J, leaving 11 bases between them. The CDR3 runs to 12 residues. CDR3 loop: CAQGRENTEAFF. CDR3 coding DNA: TGTGCCCAAGGTCGGGAGAACACTGAAGCTTTCTTT.

The chain has TRBV2 and TRBJ2-2; no clear D. V was shortened by 7 bases and J by 4 bases, with 16 bases between the two germline ends. This CDR3 is 15 amino acids long. Germline CDR1 is SNHLY and CDR2 is FYNNEI. This chain's CDR3 is CASNDPQTFTGELFF. Written as DNA, the CDR3 is TGTGCCAGCAATGACCCTCAGACATTCACCGGGGAGCTGTTTTTT.

The genes are TRBV19 and TRBJ2-1, with D tentatively TRBD1 (6 bases). CDR1 is LNHDA, CDR2 SQIVND, per germline (reference sequence). V was shortened by 6 bases and J by 2 bases, with 17 bases between the two germline ends. CDR3 length: 16 residues. In DNA, the CDR3 is TGTGCCAGTAGGGATAGGGGGAGAACGGCCTACAATGAGCAGTTCTTC. Translation gives CASRDRGRTAYNEQFF.

The CDR3 DNA follows: TGTGCCAGTAATCCAGGGTTCGATGGCTACACCTTC. It specifies CASNPGFDGYTF. The chain couples TRBV19 to TRBJ1-2; TRBD1 might be the D (5 bases). This CDR3 has 12 amino acids. The V gene's germline CDR1 is LNHDA and CDR2 SQIVND (reference sequence). V was cut by 7 bases and J by 6 bases, with 12 bases left in between.

This chain connects TRBV2 to TRBJ2-7; D is undetermined. V shed 1 base and J shed 3 bases, with 7 bases lying between them. From germline, CDR1 is SNHLY and CDR2 FYNNEI. The CDR3 sequence is 13 residues long. The CDR3, as DNA: TGTGCCAGCAGTGAAGGGCAGTTCTACGAGCAGTACGTC. This sequence encodes CASSEGQFYEQYV.

The J gene is TRBJ1-4, the V gene TRBV18; 9 bases line up with TRBD1. The CDR3 contains 16 residues. Germline CDR1 and CDR2: KGHSH and LQKENI. Trimming removed 1 base from V and 8 bases from J; junction bases left unmatched: 8. The CDR3 DNA reads as TGTGCCAGCTCACCACAAACAGGGGGCGCGGTAGAAAAACTGTTTTTT. Its translation: CASSPQTGGAVEKLFF. Looking up the rest from reference TRBV18 and TRBJ1-4 gives the full variable domain: NAGVMQNPRHLVRRRGQEARLRCSPMKGHSHVYWYRQLPEEGLKFMVYLQKENIIDESGMPKERFSAEFPKEGPSILRIQQVVRGDSAAYFCASSPQTGGAVEKLFFGSGTQLSVL.

The chain couples TRBV5-5 to TRBJ2-1, with 8 bases fitting TRBD2. The CDR3 has 17 amino acids. V shed 4 bases, J shed 7 bases, and the junction held 16 bases outside the gene matches. The germline V gene encodes CDR1 SGHKS and CDR2 YYEKEE (reference sequence). CDR3 in DNA: TGTGCCAGCAGCCCCATAGGGGCGGGAGGTCTAAGAAATGAGCAGTTCTTC. Translation: CASSPIGAGGLRNEQFF.

The chain carries TRBV11-1 and TRBJ2-2, with 8 bases fitting TRBD1. The CDR3 consists of 16 residues. Germline V CDR1 and CDR2: SGHAT, FQDESV (reference sequence). The J segment lost 4 bases and the V segment lost 4 bases, leaving 8 bases of the junction unmatched. This CDR3 reads CASSSGGQGGTGELFF. The CDR3 bases are TGTGCCAGCAGCTCCGGTGGACAGGGTGGCACCGGGGAGCTGTTTTTT.

The chain employs TRBV12-3 or TRBV12-4 and TRBJ1-2, with D uncertain. This CDR3 contains 12 residues. Trimming stripped 6 bases from V and 2 bases from J, with 7 bases between. Written as DNA, the CDR3 is TGTGCCAGCAGCCTCCTCAACTATGGCTACACCTTC. This sequence encodes CASSLLNYGYTF.

This clone was detected only once. The genes are TRBV7-6 and TRBJ2-6; no clear D. This CDR3 has 14 residues. Trimming took off 6 bases at V and 0 bases at J, with 6 bases between the two ends. CDR1 and CDR2 (germline): SGHVS, FNYEAQ. DNA of the CDR3: TGTGCCAGCAGGAGAATCTCTGGGGCCAACGTCCTGACTTTC. Its protein product is CASRRISGANVLTF.

The chain uses TRBV6-1 and TRBJ2-7; D assignment may be TRBD1 or TRBD2 (5 bases each). CDR1 is MNHNS and CDR2 is SASEGT in the germline V gene. The CDR3 has 16 residues. Trimming pared 7 bases from V and 0 bases from J, leaving 19 bases between. The CDR3 spells CASIEGETALSYEQYF. The CDR3 coding sequence is TGTGCCAGCATTGAGGGTGAGACAGCCCTCTCCTACGAGCAGTACTTC.

The V gene is TRBV11-3, the J gene TRBJ2-3; possibly TRBD2 for D (7 bases). Trimming left V 3 bases short and J 3 bases short, with 10 bases between. Germline assignment: CDR1 SGHNT and CDR2 YENEEA. The CDR3 length is 14 residues. Here the CDR3 reads CASSLGGPTDTQYF. Written as DNA, the CDR3 is TGTGCCAGCAGCTTGGGGGGGCCGACAGATACGCAGTATTTT.

The V gene is TRBV4-1, the J gene TRBJ2-1; 9 bases match TRBD2. The CDR3 length is 13 residues. Germline CDR1 reads MGHRA; CDR2 reads YSYEKL. With V trimmed by 1 base and J by 10 bases, 2 bases remained unmatched. This chain's CDR3 is CASSQVLAGEQFF. CDR3 coding DNA: TGCGCCAGCAGCCAAGTACTAGCGGGCGAGCAGTTCTTC.

V gene TRBV18 combines with J gene TRBJ2-2; 9 nucleotides line up with TRBD1. V was pared by 1 base and J by 3 bases, with 12 bases of the junction left unmatched. The CDR3 length is 19 residues. Germline assignment: CDR1 KGHSH and CDR2 LQKENI. CDR3 DNA sequence: TGTGCCAGCTCACCACGCGCCGGGACAGGGCGTGGGGACACCGGGGAGCTGTTTTTT. Protein: CASSPRAGTGRGDTGELFF. Full variable domain (missing parts from reference TRBV18 and TRBJ2-2): NAGVMQNPRHLVRRRGQEARLRCSPMKGHSHVYWYRQLPEEGLKFMVYLQKENIIDESGMPKERFSAEFPKEGPSILRIQQVVRGDSAAYFCASSPRAGTGRGDTGELFFGEGSRLTVL.

This sequence joins TRBV9 and TRBJ2-2; 8 bases are a match to TRBD2. Germline V gene lookup returns CDR1 SGDLS and CDR2 YYNGEE. The CDR3 totals 16 residues. J was trimmed by 7 bases and V by 0 bases; bases with no gene match: 8. Here the CDR3 DNA reads TGTGCCAGCAGCGTAGGACCCGGGAGGGTGAACGGGGAGCTGTTTTTT. Its protein product is CASSVGPGRVNGELFF.

The V gene is TRBV5-1, the J gene TRBJ2-1, with D possibly being TRBD1 (5 bases). V lost 0 bases and J lost 4, with 8 bases in between. CDR3 length equals 14 residues. Germline assignment: CDR1 SGHRS and CDR2 YFSETQ. In DNA, the CDR3 is TGCGCCAGCAGCTTGGTCCCAGGGTACAATGAGCAGTTCTTC. The encoded protein is CASSLVPGYNEQFF. The full variable domain, rest sourced from reference TRBV5-1 and TRBJ2-1, is KAGVTQTPRYLIKTRGQQVTLSCSPISGHRSVSWYQQTPGQGLQFLFEYFSETQRNKGNFPGRFSGRQFSNSRSEMNVSTLELGDSALYLCASSLVPGYNEQFFGPGTRLTVL.

The V call is TRBV23-1, the J call TRBJ1-1, with no clear D. TRBV23-1 is labeled an ORF, and its function is uncertain. The CDR3 has 14 amino acids. V lost 0 bases to trimming and J lost 1 base, with 6 bases between them. The CDR3 DNA follows: TGCGCCAGCAGTCAATCTAGAGGGAACACTGAAGCTTTCTTT. Amino acids: CASSQSRGNTEAFF.

The rearrangement links TRBV4-1 to TRBJ1-1; no firm D call. Per the germline V gene, CDR1 is MGHRA and CDR2 is YSYEKL. CDR3 size: 15 residues. V lost 0 bases, J lost 1 base, and 9 bases lay in between. CDR3 in amino acids: CASSQDGRWNTEAFF. For the CDR3, the DNA is TGCGCCAGCAGCCAAGATGGCAGATGGAACACTGAAGCTTTCTTT.

This clone was seen ten or more times. Other DNA sequences in the sample encode the same CDR3. The CDR3 DNA is TGTGCCAGCAGCTTGACAGGGAATCAGCCCCAGCATTTT. Encoded protein: CASSLTGNQPQHF. This chain connects TRBV7-9 to TRBJ1-5; TRBD1 aligns across 7 bases. With V trimmed by 3 bases and J by 4 bases, 0 bases remained unmatched. Germline assignment: CDR1 SEHNR and CDR2 FQNEAQ (reference sequence). CDR3 size: 13 residues.

The chain combines TRBV6-6 with TRBJ2-7; 7 bases are shared with TRBD1. V shed 2 bases and J 6 bases; nucleotides not matched to a gene: 13. The length of the CDR3 is 16 residues. Germline-derived CDR1 and CDR2 are MNHNY and SVGAGI (reference sequence). The CDR3 spells CASSYPHAGTAFEQYF. The CDR3 bases are TGTGCCAGCAGTTACCCCCACGCCGGGACAGCTTTCGAGCAGTACTTC.

V is TRBV9 and J is TRBJ1-6, with D unclear. Trimming pared 0 bases from V and 9 bases from J, leaving 10 bases between. This CDR3 spans 14 amino acids. The V gene's germline CDR1 is SGDLS and CDR2 YYNGEE. CDR3 amino acids: CASSVGENSSPLHF. The CDR3 bases are TGTGCCAGCAGCGTAGGGGAGAATTCTTCACCCCTCCACTTT.

V usage is TRBV2 and J usage is TRBJ1-6; weak D call: TRBD1 (6 bases). V lost 3 bases to trimming and J lost 6 bases, with 12 bases between them. The CDR3 totals 15 residues. From germline, CDR1 is SNHLY and CDR2 FYNNEI. The CDR3 reads CASSDDGQRNSPLHF. CDR3 bases: TGTGCCAGCAGTGACGACGGACAGCGTAATTCACCCCTCCACTTT.

The CDR3 DNA sequence: TGTGCCAGCAGCCAAGCCTGGACAGTCATGAACACTGAAGCTTTCTTT. Amino acid sequence: CASSQAWTVMNTEAFF. The V gene is TRBV3-1 (or the pseudogene TRBV3-2), the J gene TRBJ1-1, with D perhaps TRBD1 (6 bases). V was pared by 1 base and J by 0 bases, with 12 bases between. The CDR3 sequence is 16 residues long. CDR1 and CDR2 from the germline V gene are LGHDT and YNNKEL (reference sequence).

The chain combines TRBV11-3 with TRBJ2-1, with TRBD1 matching over 8 bases. Trimming cost V 5 bases and J 0 bases; bases outside gene matches: 6. The CDR3 is 16 residues long. The germline CDR1 and CDR2 sequences are SGHNT and YENEEA. The CDR3 nucleotides are TGTGCCAGCAGCGGAAGGACAGGGAGCTCCTACAATGAGCAGTTCTTC. Its translation: CASSGRTGSSYNEQFF.

V is TRBV25-1 and J is TRBJ1-2; a possible D gene is TRBD1 (6 bases). This CDR3 region has 13 residues. The germline V gene encodes CDR1 MGHDK and CDR2 SYGVNS. V was shortened by 4 bases and J by 8 bases, with 14 bases between the two germline ends. In DNA form, the CDR3 reads TGTGCCAGCAGTGGGGATTCAGGGGCGGGCTACACCTTC. This sequence encodes CASSGDSGAGYTF.

The chain uses TRBV6-5 and TRBJ1-1; D gene unclear. Germline CDR1 reads MNHEY; CDR2 reads SVGAGI. Deletions cut 8 bases from V and 7 bases from J, with 17 bases between. The CDR3 covers 13 residues. CDR3 DNA: TGTGCCAGCGGCAGCGCTTCGGGTTATGAAGCTTTCTTT. Translating gives CASGSASGYEAFF.

V is TRBV3-1 (or the pseudogene TRBV3-2) and J is TRBJ2-7; 9 bases match TRBD1. CDR3 length: 15 residues. Germline-derived CDR1 and CDR2 are LGHDT and YNNKEL (reference sequence). Trimming took 4 bases from V and 0 from J; bases not matched to a gene: 4. CDR3 bases: TGTGCCAGCAGCCTTCCGGGACAGGGCTCCTACGAGCAGTACTTC. Its protein product is CASSLPGQGSYEQYF.

The V gene is TRBV7-9, the J gene TRBJ2-7; D is unresolved. Trimming stripped 3 bases from V and 1 base from J, with 16 bases between. CDR1 is SEHNR and CDR2 is FQNEAQ in the germline V gene (reference sequence). The CDR3 runs to 16 residues. CDR3 residues: CASSFLLTFRSYEQYF. In DNA, the CDR3 is TGTGCCAGCAGCTTTCTTTTGACTTTTCGTTCCTACGAGCAGTACTTC.